This record looks at one T cell receptor (beta chain) sequence and its context. What it recognizes is unknown. The source material, RNA transcripts, was used to amplify TCR beta CDR3 regions. The TCR CDR3 first-round RT-PCR relied on the HTBI primer set. TCRdb processed the multiplex PCR reads anew with MiXCR; each CDR3 protein has one entry. Seen here are hundreds of thousands of distinct CDR3 sequences, about 43% observed once, and the top ten hold roughly 8.2%. These data belong to a study of T cells in Graves' hyperthyroidism and ophthalmopathy. Findings and limits, study-wide: Most thyroid clonotypes with frequency above 0.001 were detected in blood. Classification by a 13 V-J model distinguished ophthalmopathy from stable hyperthyroidism.

If no ophthalmopathy progression occurred within 18 months, Graves' hyperthyroidism was stable. The hyperthyroidism patients had all been newly diagnosed, and their disease duration was under 2 months. Their ages ranged from 18 to 65 years. The sample comprised peripheral blood or thyroid tissue (not recorded which). The TCR comes from a woman under 30 with Graves' hyperthyroidism.

The CDR3: CASSDRDTQETQYF. In DNA, the CDR3 is TGTGCCAGCAGTGACCGGGACACTCAAGAGACCCAGTACTTC. V gene TRBV6-5 combines with J gene TRBJ2-5, with TRBD1 as a possible D gene (6 bases). The CDR3 length is 14 residues. The V and J ends lost 5 bases and 2 bases respectively, with 12 bases between them. Germline assignment: CDR1 MNHEY and CDR2 SVGAGI.